The 30 T cell receptor beta chains below all came from one sample that was sequenced in a study of cytomegalovirus exposure and HLA in healthy donors. Sequencing was performed with immunoSEQ multiplex PCR; in TCRdb, only in-frame clones are kept and a portion is missing. Of 150,000 to 200,000 clones listed, roughly 81% are singletons. Sequencing input: PBMCs. The receptors originated from a woman younger than 45 in good health and CMV-seronegative.

The V and J genes are TRBV4-1 and TRBJ2-4, with D possibly matching TRBD2 (6 bases). V was clipped by 4 bases and J by 0 bases, with 19 bases between them. The CDR3 totals 18 residues. Germline V gives CDR1 MGHRA, CDR2 YSYEKL. CDR3 protein: CASSLGGKELLAKNIQYF. CDR3 in DNA: TGCGCCAGCAGCCTCGGGGGTAAAGAACTACTAGCCAAAAACATTCAGTACTTC.

J is TRBJ2-7 and V is TRBV6-5, with 8 bases identical to TRBD1. V was clipped by 10 bases and J by 8 bases; unmatched bases: 19. The CDR3 sequence is 15 residues long. Germline V gene sequence: CDR1 MNHEY, CDR2 SVGAGI. The chain's CDR3 is CATTDREYQRFQQYF. CDR3 DNA sequence: TGTGCCACCACGGACAGGGAATATCAACGTTTTCAGCAGTACTTC.

The chain couples TRBV18 to TRBJ1-1; the match to TRBD1 covers 8 bases. This CDR3 region has 14 residues. The trim removed 4 bases at V and 3 bases at J, leaving 4 bases unmatched. Per germline, CDR1 KGHSH and CDR2 LQKENI. The CDR3 DNA reads as TGTGCCAGCTCACTCGGACAGGGAGACACTGAAGCTTTCTTT. Its protein is CASSLGQGDTEAFF.

The chain carries TRBV29-1 and TRBJ1-5, with TRBD1 matching over 7 bases. The CDR3 totals 14 residues. Germline V gives CDR1 SQVTM, CDR2 ANQGSEA. J was trimmed by 7 bases and V by 6 bases; bases with no gene match: 12. The CDR3 spells CSVTGTDKGQPQHF. The CDR3 DNA reads as TGCAGCGTGACCGGGACAGATAAGGGACAGCCCCAGCATTTT.

The chain couples TRBV28 to TRBJ2-2; TRBD2 might be the D (7 bases). The CDR3 contains 14 residues. Germline CDR1 and CDR2: MDHEN and SYDVKM. V lost 7 bases and J lost 4, with 13 bases in between. CDR3 residues: CASTGGGRTGELFF. CDR3 nucleotide sequence: TGTGCCAGCACCGGCGGGGGCCGCACCGGGGAGCTGTTTTTT.

The chain has TRBV2 and TRBJ2-5; 9 bases align to TRBD2. CDR3 length: 11 residues. Germline V gene data show CDR1 as SNHLY and CDR2 as FYNNEI. V lost 10 bases to trimming and J lost 5 bases; unmatched junction nucleotides: 2. CDR3 coding DNA: TGTGCCACGCGGGGGGGGGAGACCCAGTACTTC. Residues: CATRGGETQYF.

This clone was counted only a few times. The CDR3: CSVAGANQPQHF. The CDR3 DNA reads as TGCAGCGTAGCGGGGGCTAATCAGCCCCAGCATTTT. The chain carries TRBV29-1 and TRBJ1-5; D is perhaps TRBD1 (6 bases). V was clipped by 6 bases and J by 4 bases, with 10 bases between them. The CDR3 consists of 12 residues. The V gene's germline CDR1 is SQVTM and CDR2 ANQGSEA.

The chain joins TRBV5-4 to TRBJ2-1; no definite D call. V was shortened by 4 bases and J by 5 bases, with 10 bases between the two germline ends. Germline lookup yields CDR1 SGHNT and CDR2 YYREEE (reference sequence). The CDR3 has 13 amino acids. The CDR3 region has the DNA TGTGCCAGCAGCCCTCGCGTCCACAATGAGCAGTTCTTC. Translated, it gives CASSPRVHNEQFF.

With regard to this clone: This specimen includes other DNA sequences encoding the same CDR3. This sequence joins TRBV2 and TRBJ1-2, with D perhaps TRBD1 (5 bases). Germline V gene data show CDR1 as SNHLY and CDR2 as FYNNEI. This CDR3 spans 12 amino acids. V lost 4 bases and J lost 4, with 7 bases in between. DNA of the CDR3: TGTGCCAGCAGTGGACAGATCTATGGCTACACCTTC. Protein sequence: CASSGQIYGYTF.

CDR3 loop: CASSLGTGTSEQYF. CDR3 nucleotide sequence: TGTGCCAGCAGCTTAGGGACAGGAACTTCCGAGCAGTACTTC. The rearrangement links TRBV7-9 to TRBJ2-7, with 7 bases identical to TRBD1. This CDR3 region has 14 residues. The germline CDR1 and CDR2 sequences are SEHNR and FQNEAQ (reference sequence). With 1 base clipped from V and 6 bases from J, the junction kept 6 bases outside the gene matches.

The CDR3 sequence: CASRIRGSTDTQYF. In DNA form, the CDR3 reads TGTGCCAGCAGGATCAGGGGTAGCACAGATACGCAGTATTTT. The gene calls are TRBV6-1 and TRBJ2-3; possible D gene TRBD1, 6 bases. The germline CDR1 and CDR2 sequences are MNHNS and SASEGT. The CDR3 has 14 residues. The V and J ends lost 6 bases and 0 bases respectively, with 10 bases between them.

V is TRBV4-1 and J is TRBJ1-5; 7 bases align to TRBD1. CDR3 length: 17 amino acids. Germline CDR1 MGHRA, CDR2 YSYEKL. J gave up 0 bases and V 4 bases, and 9 bases lay outside the gene matches. CDR3 sequence reads: CASSRKNRGDSNQPQHF. The CDR3 DNA is TGCGCCAGCAGCCGCAAGAACAGGGGCGATAGCAATCAGCCCCAGCATTTT.

The chain carries TRBV6-1 and TRBJ2-7, with 7 bases lining up with TRBD2. The CDR3 has 12 amino acids. CDR1 and CDR2 from the germline V gene are MNHNS and SASEGT. With V trimmed by 2 bases and J by 11 bases, 6 bases remained unmatched. The CDR3: CASSERGRGEYF. In DNA, the CDR3 is TGTGCCAGCAGTGAAAGAGGTCGGGGGGAGTACTTC.

This clone was found a few times. This rearrangement joins TRBV6-5 to TRBJ2-7; maybe TRBD2 (5 bases). V shed 3 bases and J shed 7 bases, with 13 bases lying between them. The CDR3 totals 13 residues. Per germline, CDR1 MNHEY and CDR2 SVGAGI. CDR3 in amino acids: CASSYSDFREQYF. The CDR3 DNA reads as TGTGCCAGCAGTTATTCGGACTTCCGGGAGCAGTACTTC.

The chain joins TRBV10-1 to TRBJ2-6; the D gene is possibly TRBD1 (5 bases). Germline V gene sequence: CDR1 WNHNN, CDR2 SYGVQD (reference sequence). V lost 3 bases and J 0 bases, leaving 6 bases between the germline ends. CDR3 length: 15 residues. CDR3 sequence: CASSEGASGANVLTF. Here the CDR3 DNA reads TGCGCCAGCAGTGAAGGGGCCTCTGGGGCCAACGTCCTGACTTTC.

This clone was counted only a few times. The chain couples TRBV7-9 to TRBJ2-2; the match to TRBD1 covers 8 bases. Per the germline V gene, CDR1 is SEHNR and CDR2 is FQNEAQ (reference sequence). CDR3 length: 16 amino acids. Unmatched junction bases numbered 5, after V lost 5 bases and J lost 0 bases. CDR3 DNA sequence: TGTGCCAGCAGCCCGTGGACAGGGACGAACACCGGGGAGCTGTTTTTT. Translating gives CASSPWTGTNTGELFF.

The chain links TRBV30 to TRBJ2-7; no reliable D call. V gave up 5 bases and J gave up 5 bases, with 10 bases separating them. CDR3 length equals 11 residues. Germline CDR1 reads GTSNPN; CDR2 reads SVGIG (reference sequence). The CDR3 loop is CAWGRQHEQYF. CDR3 sequence (DNA): TGTGCCTGGGGTAGACAACACGAGCAGTACTTC.

This chain uses TRBV5-6 with TRBJ1-2; TRBD1 matches 8 bases. Trimming cost V 3 bases and J 5 bases; bases outside gene matches: 9. Looked up from germline, CDR1 is SGHDT and CDR2 is YYEEEE. This CDR3 has 15 residues. CDR3 nucleotide sequence: TGTGCCAGCAGCTCTGCGGGGACAGGTGGATATGGCTACACCTTC. As protein: CASSSAGTGGYGYTF.

The V call is TRBV5-1, the J call TRBJ1-3, with TRBD1 identical over 9 bases. CDR1 SGHRS and CDR2 YFSETQ come from the germline V gene. V gave up 5 bases and J gave up 0 bases; unmatched junction bases: 12. CDR3 length: 18 amino acids. DNA for the CDR3: TGCGCCAGCAGATCCCTACAGGGGGCGAACAGCTCTGGAAACACCATATATTTT. Its translation: CASRSLQGANSSGNTIYF.

This rearrangement joins TRBV6-1 to TRBJ2-7; 7 bases are a match to TRBD1. The ends lost 8 bases at V and 1 base at J; junction bases unmatched: 11. This CDR3 spans 15 amino acids. Germline V lookup: CDR1 MNHNS, CDR2 SASEGT. CDR3 in DNA: TGTGCCAGCTTAGCCCTCACAGGGGTTTCCTACGAGCAGTACTTC. Its protein product is CASLALTGVSYEQYF.

This chain joins TRBV5-1 and TRBJ1-5; D might be TRBD1 (5 bases). Germline V gene lookup returns CDR1 SGHRS and CDR2 YFSETQ. The CDR3 is 15 residues long. V was cut by 1 base and J by 0 bases, with 8 bases left in between. The CDR3 protein is CASSLWGDSNQPQHF. The CDR3 DNA is TGCGCCAGCAGCTTGTGGGGGGATAGCAATCAGCCCCAGCATTTT. Variable domain in full (rest from reference TRBV5-1 and TRBJ1-5): KAGVTQTPRYLIKTRGQQVTLSCSPISGHRSVSWYQQTPGQGLQFLFEYFSETQRNKGNFPGRFSGRQFSNSRSEMNVSTLELGDSALYLCASSLWGDSNQPQHFGDGTRLSIL.

The count of this clone is one. The V gene is TRBV9, the J gene TRBJ1-5, with D possibly matching TRBD1 (5 bases). This CDR3 comprises 16 residues. CDR1 and CDR2 from the germline V gene are SGDLS and YYNGEE. The germline V and J ends were trimmed by 3 bases and 1 base, with 14 bases remaining between them. This chain's CDR3 is CASSAGAPGSNQPQHF. CDR3 nucleotides: TGTGCCAGCAGCGCTGGGGCCCCAGGAAGCAATCAGCCCCAGCATTTT.

The chain links TRBV7-9 to TRBJ2-1; 8 nucleotides agree with TRBD2. Germline V gene lookup returns CDR1 SEHNR and CDR2 FQNEAQ (reference sequence). Trimming took 3 bases from V and 2 from J; bases not matched to a gene: 3. This CDR3 spans 15 amino acids. The CDR3 spells CASSFGRAPYNEQFF. CDR3 nucleotide sequence: TGTGCCAGCAGCTTCGGGAGGGCCCCCTACAATGAGCAGTTCTTC. The full variable domain, in which reference TRBV7-9 and TRBJ2-1 provide the parts outside the CDR3, is DTGVSQNPRHKITKRGQNVTFRCDPISEHNRLYWYRQTLGQGPEFLTYFQNEAQLEKSRLLSDRFSAERPKGSFSTLEIQRTEQGDSAMYLCASSFGRAPYNEQFFGPGTRLTVL.

The rearrangement uses TRBV29-1 and TRBJ1-1; D is unclear. The V end lost 6 bases, the J end lost 7 bases, and 15 bases lay between the germline ends. The germline V gene encodes CDR1 SQVTM and CDR2 ANQGSEA. CDR3 length: 12 amino acids. DNA for the CDR3: TGCAGCGTCTACGACAACCACCTTGAAGCTTTCTTT. Encoded protein: CSVYDNHLEAFF.

The V and J genes are TRBV6-5 and TRBJ1-2; 7 positions agree with TRBD1. V was pared by 7 bases and J by 0 bases, with 8 bases of the junction left unmatched. Germline V CDR1 and CDR2: MNHEY, SVGAGI. The CDR3 is 15 residues long. CDR3 DNA: TGTGCCAGCACCAAACAAACAGGGGCTAACTATGGCTACACCTTC. Its translation is CASTKQTGANYGYTF.

In its sample, this clone was seen a few times. The rearrangement uses TRBV27 and TRBJ2-1; no clear D. CDR3 length equals 11 residues. Germline lookup yields CDR1 MNHEY and CDR2 SMNVEV (reference sequence). V lost 6 bases and J lost 7, with 7 bases in between. CDR3 nucleotide sequence: TGTGCCAGCAGAGCGTGGAATGAGCAGTTCTTC. Encoded protein: CASRAWNEQFF.

The CDR3 region is CASTRDRGLGGANVLTF. CDR3 in DNA: TGTGCCAGTACTCGGGACAGGGGGCTTGGTGGGGCCAACGTCCTGACTTTC. This chain connects TRBV19 to TRBJ2-6, with TRBD1 matching over 12 bases. Germline loops: CDR1 LNHDA, CDR2 SQIVND (reference sequence). Losses at the gene ends were 7 bases for V and 3 bases for J; bases not matched to a gene: 7. CDR3 length: 17 residues.

This clone was observed once. V and J are TRBV30 and TRBJ1-3, with D perhaps TRBD1 (5 bases). This CDR3 has 16 amino acids. V was cut by 1 base and J by 4 bases, with 17 bases left in between. Germline V lookup: CDR1 GTSNPN, CDR2 SVGIG (reference sequence). CDR3 amino acids: CAWSDKQTGSGNTIYF. CDR3 in DNA: TGTGCCTGGAGTGACAAACAAACAGGTTCGGGAAACACCATATATTTT.

The chain has TRBV9 and TRBJ1-6; 9 bases line up with TRBD1. The CDR3 sequence is 15 residues long. From germline, CDR1 is SGDLS and CDR2 YYNGEE. J gave up 3 bases and V 3 bases, and 1 base lay outside the gene matches. Written as DNA, the CDR3 is TGTGCCAGCAGCGGGACAGGGGACTATAATTCACCCCTCCACTTT. It encodes CASSGTGDYNSPLHF. The full variable domain, completed using reference TRBV9 and TRBJ1-6, is DSGVTQTPKHLITATGQRVTLRCSPRSGDLSVYWYQQSLDQGLQFLIQYYNGEERAKGNILERFSAQQFPDLHSELNLSSLELGDSALYFCASSGTGDYNSPLHFGNGTRLTVT.

The rearrangement uses TRBV27 and TRBJ2-7; the match to TRBD1 covers 10 bases. This CDR3 contains 14 residues. The germline CDR1 and CDR2 sequences are MNHEY and SMNVEV (reference sequence). The trim removed 8 bases at V and 6 bases at J, leaving 10 bases unmatched. CDR3 loop: CASSGTGDSSEQYF. The CDR3 DNA sequence: TGTGCCAGCTCCGGGACAGGGGATTCGAGCGAGCAGTACTTC.